Below are 17 T cell receptor beta chains sequenced from a single sample in a study of T cell responses to AZD1222 COVID-19 vaccine. Here immunoSEQ multiplex PCR was the method, and the copy in TCRdb shows in-frame clones only, minus some. This table has around 60,000 clones, around 85% appearing once. Here the sequenced sample was peripheral blood, taken 28 days after the second AZD1222 dose. The receptors shown here come from an adult who received the AZD1222 COVID-19 vaccine.

In its sample, this clone was seen a few times. The chain employs TRBV3-1 (or the pseudogene TRBV3-2) and TRBJ1-1; D gene uncertain. V shed 3 bases and J shed 0 bases, with 8 bases lying between them. CDR3 length: 14 amino acids. CDR1 LGHDT and CDR2 YNNKEL come from the germline V gene (reference sequence). Here the CDR3 reads CASSHNEMNTEAFF. CDR3 nucleotide sequence: TGTGCCAGCAGCCACAACGAGATGAACACTGAAGCTTTCTTT.

CDR3 residues: CATSRDQLSRNTEAFF. The CDR3 nucleotides read TGTGCCACCAGCAGAGATCAACTATCCCGGAACACTGAAGCTTTCTTT. The V and J genes are TRBV15 and TRBJ1-1, with D hard to call. CDR1 is LNHNV and CDR2 is YYDKDF in the germline V gene (reference sequence). V lost 0 bases and J 1 base, leaving 12 bases between the germline ends. The CDR3 has 16 residues.

This clone showed up just once. One junction end does not reproduce the germline sequence, and a read error may be involved. Here the CDR3 reads CASTPSWGAGANVLTF. Here the CDR3 DNA reads TGTGCCAGCACCCCAAGTTGGGGGGCTGGGGCCAACGTCCTGACTTTC. V gene TRBV5-1 combines with J gene TRBJ2-6; a weak D match, TRBD2 (6 bases). The CDR3 is 16 amino acids. Germline-derived CDR1 and CDR2 are SGHRS and YFSETQ. Full variable domain (outside the CDR3, taken from reference TRBV5-1 and TRBJ2-6): KAGVTQTPRYLIKTRGQQVTLSCSPISGHRSVSWYQQTPGQGLQFLFEYFSETQRNKGNFPGRFSGRQFSNSRSEMNVSTLELGDSALYLCASTPSWGAGANVLTFGAGSRLTVL.

This CDR3 reads CASSRQGPTQYF. CDR3 sequence (DNA): TGTGCCAGCAGCCGACAGGGGCCTACGCAGTATTTT. The chain combines TRBV7-9 with TRBJ2-3; TRBD1 aligns across 8 bases. The trim removed 5 bases at V and 8 bases at J, leaving 3 bases unmatched. Germline assignment: CDR1 SEHNR and CDR2 FQNEAQ (reference sequence). This CDR3 region has 12 residues.

V usage is TRBV11-2 and J usage is TRBJ1-2; 8 nucleotides align to TRBD1. The junction had 3 bases not matched to a gene; V was cut back by 1 base and J by 2 bases. The germline V gene has CDR1 SGHAT and CDR2 FQNNGV. This CDR3 has 15 amino acids. In DNA form, the CDR3 reads TGTGCCAGCAGCTTAGCAAGGACAGGGAACTATGGCTACACCTTC. It translates to CASSLARTGNYGYTF.

The chain joins TRBV12-3 or TRBV12-4 to TRBJ1-4; D not certain. The ends were cut back, 6 bases at V and 8 bases at J, with 10 bases in the middle. This CDR3 is built from 12 residues. The CDR3 DNA is TGTGCCAGCAGCGCCTTGGGGGAAAAACTGTTTTTT. Amino acid sequence: CASSALGEKLFF.

This clone was detected only a few times. The genes are TRBV27 and TRBJ1-4, with a tentative D call TRBD1 (5 bases). The ends were cut back, 5 bases at V and 6 bases at J, with 13 bases in the middle. The CDR3 totals 14 residues. Germline V gene data show CDR1 as MNHEY and CDR2 as SMNVEV (reference sequence). DNA for the CDR3: TGTGCCAGCAGTACGCAGGGCGGGGATGAAAAACTGTTTTTT. Residues: CASSTQGGDEKLFF.

The genes are TRBV6-1 and TRBJ1-2; 7 bases agree with TRBD1. V trimming: 3 bases; J trimming: 4 bases; junction bases outside the gene matches: 5. The length of the CDR3 is 14 residues. CDR1 and CDR2 from the germline V gene are MNHNS and SASEGT. The CDR3 loop reads CASSDSTGSYGYTF. In DNA, the CDR3 is TGTGCCAGCAGTGATTCGACAGGGAGCTATGGCTACACCTTC.

The chain links TRBV19 to TRBJ1-2; D gene ambiguous. Germline lookup yields CDR1 LNHDA and CDR2 SQIVND (reference sequence). There are 12 residues in the CDR3. V lost 7 bases, J lost 4 bases, and 10 bases lay in between. CDR3 bases: TGTGCCAGTACCCTCGGCGGCTATGGCTACACCTTC. Translating it yields CASTLGGYGYTF. The full variable domain, rest sourced from reference TRBV19 and TRBJ1-2, is DGGITQSPKYLFRKEGQNVTLSCEQNLNHDAMYWYRQDPGQGLRLIYYSQIVNDFQKGDIAEGYSVSREKKESFPLTVTSAQKNPTAFYLCASTLGGYGYTFGSGTRLTVV.

About this clone itself: One end of the junction varies from germline; a read error may be responsible. The CDR3 nucleotides are TGTGCCAGCAGCCGCTCGGACAGGCTCATTATCTTC. Encoded protein: CASSRSDRLIIF. The V and J genes are TRBV3-1 (or the pseudogene TRBV3-2) and TRBJ1-2, with 7 bases matching TRBD1. The CDR3 loop spans 12 amino acids. Germline V gene sequence: CDR1 LGHDT, CDR2 YNNKEL (reference sequence).

The chain is built from TRBV4-2 and TRBJ1-5; D is undetermined. With 1 base removed from V and 4 bases from J, the gap between germline ends came to 11 bases. The germline V gene has CDR1 LGHNA and CDR2 YNFKEQ. CDR3 length: 15 amino acids. The CDR3 is CASSQGEQTNQPQHF. CDR3 DNA: TGTGCCAGCAGCCAAGGGGAGCAGACGAATCAGCCCCAGCATTTT.

This chain's CDR3 is CASSAYSGVDEKLFF. As DNA, the CDR3 is TGTGCCAGCAGTGCCTACTCAGGGGTCGATGAAAAACTGTTTTTT. V gene TRBV25-1 combines with J gene TRBJ1-4, with D maybe TRBD1 (6 bases). The CDR3 is 15 amino acids. The V gene lost 4 bases and the J gene lost 6 bases, with 15 bases spanning the gap. Per germline, CDR1 MGHDK and CDR2 SYGVNS.

V usage is TRBV21-1 and J usage is TRBJ2-7; the D call of TRBD1 is as the table states it, not checked on the DNA. TRBV21-1 is flagged as a pseudogene. This CDR3 contains 15 residues. The CDR3: CASWNLGDRGNEQYF. In DNA, the CDR3 is TGTGCCAGCTGGAATCTCGGGGACAGAGGCAACGAGCAGTACTTC.

The sample holds one count of this clone. CDR3 amino acids: CASSERAFLSYNEQFF. CDR3 DNA sequence: TGTGCCAGCAGCGAACGAGCGTTTCTCTCCTACAATGAGCAGTTCTTC. This rearrangement joins TRBV9 to TRBJ2-1, with unresolved D. Germline V gene lookup returns CDR1 SGDLS and CDR2 YYNGEE. This CDR3 is built from 16 residues. Trimming cost V 3 bases and J 0 bases, with 13 bases left between them.

This chain connects TRBV7-8 to TRBJ2-3; 8 bases match TRBD2. V shed 5 bases and J 4 bases; nucleotides not matched to a gene: 8. From germline, CDR1 is SGHVS and CDR2 FQNEAQ. This CDR3 has 15 residues. The CDR3 sequence is CASSPHSGNADTQYF. The CDR3 nucleotides read TGTGCCAGCAGCCCCCATAGCGGGAACGCAGATACGCAGTATTTT. Together with reference TRBV7-8 and TRBJ2-3, the CDR3 gives the full variable domain: GAGVSQSPRYKVAKRGQDVALRCDPISGHVSLFWYQQALGQGPEFLTYFQNEAQLDKSGLPSDRFFAERPEGSVSTLKIQRTQQEDSAVYLCASSPHSGNADTQYFGPGTRLTVL.

The chain couples TRBV5-1 to TRBJ1-1, with no clear D. This CDR3 comprises 14 residues. From germline, CDR1 is SGHRS and CDR2 YFSETQ. Trimming cost V 6 bases and J 1 base, with 13 bases left between them. In nucleotides, the CDR3 is TGCGCCAGCACCCCTCGGGAGTCGAACACTGAAGCTTTCTTT. Translating it yields CASTPRESNTEAFF.

The rearrangement joins TRBV28 to TRBJ2-6; perhaps TRBD1 as D (5 bases). The germline V gene has CDR1 MDHEN and CDR2 SYDVKM. The CDR3 covers 19 residues. V gave up 4 bases and J gave up 0 bases, with 19 bases separating them. This CDR3 is CASSSGIHLPNSGANVLTF. CDR3 sequence (DNA): TGTGCCAGCAGTTCAGGGATTCACCTCCCAAACTCTGGGGCCAACGTCCTGACTTTC.